A single TCR beta chain is shown here with its context. Its target is not known. This CDR3 has 11 residues. Trimming left V 7 bases short and J 4 bases short, with 10 bases between. CDR1 is SQVTM, CDR2 ANQGSEA, per germline. Germline DNA was extracted too, while blood RNA derived from unsorted whole blood. Chronic HBV infection, which was untreated, was present in the patients. The investigators made TCR beta cDNA from approximately 0.5 ug total RNA, using a constant-region primer. Nested multiplex PCR, run for three rounds with slightly modified ARM-PCR, yielded TCR beta libraries. Investigators reported that the first two PCR rounds, at around 10 cycles each, used TRBV1-TRBV30 forward primers with a C-beta reverse primer. TCRdb reanalysed the multiplex PCR reads using MiXCR and keeps one entry per CDR3 protein. The sample yields about 200,000 distinct CDR3 sequences, less than 70% seen once. The data were taken from a study of tumor-infiltrating lymphocytes in primary liver carcinoma. In the study overall: Patients, male and female, were 30 to 69 years old.

Notes on the study in general: There was no comparison of CD4+ and CD8+ repertoires, as samples were bulk unsorted.

Material for sequencing was peripheral blood. The TCR was taken from a woman aged 60-75 years with primary liver carcinoma and hepatitis B virus infection. The V gene is TRBV29-1, the J gene TRBJ1-1, with D uncertain. Here the CDR3 reads CSDRGSTEAFF. DNA of the CDR3: TGCAGCGATCGAGGGAGCACTGAAGCTTTCTTT.